A selection of T cell receptor beta chains follows, all from one sample in a study. TCRdb re-analysed the 5' RACE reads in MiXCR, keeping a single row per CDR3 protein. Among fewer than 55,000 distinct CDR3 sequences listed, roughly 22% were seen once. Sequenced: Tregs sorted from a lymph node. The receptors derive from a female donor with breast cancer. The CDR3 runs from the conserved cysteine through the conserved F or W. D genes are given only for firm matches. Size is omitted from some rows. Given values are once, few, many or a class for expanded clones.

>TRBD1|.|TRBV5-1|TRBJ2-1
TGCGCCAGCAGCCCAGGACAGGGATCCTATGAGCAGTTCTTC
CASSPGQGSYEQFF
>TRBD1|few|TRBV4-1|TRBJ1-5
TGCGCCAGCAGCCAAGGACAGGGAAGATATAGCAATCAGCCCCAGCATTTT
CASSQGQGRYSNQPQHF
>TRBD1|.|TRBV5-6|TRBJ2-5
TGTGCCAGCAGCTTGGCGGGGCAGGGGGAAGAGACCCAGTACTTC
CASSLAGQGEETQYF
>TRBD1|once|TRBV20-1|TRBJ2-7
TGCAGTGCTCCCCGGCCAGGGGGCTCCTACGAGCAGTACTTC
CSAPRPGGSYEQYF
>TRBD1|many|TRBV20-1|TRBJ1-4
TGCAGTGCTAAGGGACAGAATGAAAAACTGTTTTTT
CSAKGQNEKLFF
>.|.|TRBV20-1|TRBJ1-1
TGCAGTGCTAGAGATAACCCGGAGGGCACTGAAGCTTTCTTT
CSARDNPEGTEAFF
>TRBD2|few|TRBV29-1|TRBJ2-2
TGCAGCGTTGGTACTAGCGGGAGGGTTTCTATCACCGGGGAGCTGTTTTTT
CSVGTSGRVSITGELFF
>TRBD2|few|TRBV20-1|TRBJ2-2
TGCAGTGCTAGAGTATCAGCGGGAGTGAACACCGGGGAGCTGTTTTTT
CSARVSAGVNTGELFF
>TRBD1|.|TRBV30|TRBJ1-1
TGTGCCTGGAGTGTAGGGACAGGGGGCCTCACTGAAGCTTTCTTT
CAWSVGTGGLTEAFF
>.|few|TRBV7-2|TRBJ2-5
TGTGCCAGCAGCTTCGAGACCCAGTACTTC
CASSFETQYF
>TRBD1|medium-sized|TRBV4-1|TRBJ1-5
TGCGCCAGCAGCCAGCGGACAGGGGTCAATCAGCCCCAGCATTTT
CASSQRTGVNQPQHF
>.|many|TRBV21-1|TRBJ2-7
TGTGCCAGCAGCACCTTCCCTGGATGCAAGTACTTC
CASSTFPGCKYF
>.|many|TRBV28|TRBJ1-6
TGTGCCAGCAGTTTATTCGCAGGTTCACCCCTCCACTTT
CASSLFAGSPLHF
>.|few|TRBV30|TRBJ2-7
TGTGCCTGGAGTCGGATCTACGAGCAGTACTTC
CAWSRIYEQYF
>.|.|TRBV7-3|TRBJ1-3
TGTGCCAGCAGCCTCGGACAGAGCCCTGGAAACACCATATATTTT
CASSLGQSPGNTIYF
>.|many|TRBV4-2|TRBJ2-1
TGTGCCAGCAGCCAAGAGACGTTTGGCGAGCAGTTCTTC
CASSQETFGEQFF
>TRBD2|.|TRBV4-2|TRBJ2-7
TGTGCCAGCAGCCCCACTAGCGCGGGGGAGCAGTACTTC
CASSPTSAGEQYF
>.|.|TRBV9|TRBJ2-5
TGTGCCAGCAGCGTAAGGGGGGACCTCCAAGAGACCCAGTACTTC
CASSVRGDLQETQYF
>.|few|TRBV10-1|TRBJ2-3
TGCGCCAGCAGTGCGGCGATAAGCGGGACGCAGTATTTT
CASSAAISGTQYF
>.|many|TRBV4-1|TRBJ1-2
TGCGCCAGCAGCCCGACACGGGGAGGCTACACCTTC
CASSPTRGGYTF
>TRBD1|many|TRBV2|TRBJ2-1
TGTGCCAGTGGGACAGGGTCCTACAATGAGCAGTTCTTC
CASGTGSYNEQFF
>.|.|TRBV4-1|TRBJ1-1
TGCGCCAGCAGCCCCGGCGGAGCCGACCTTAACACTGAAGCTTTCTTT
CASSPGGADLNTEAFF
>TRBD1|many|TRBV12-3/TRBV12-4|TRBJ2-1
TGTGCCAGCAGTTTAAAGGGGGACAGGGCTCATGAGCAGTTCTTC
CASSLKGDRAHEQFF
>TRBD1|.|TRBV29-1|TRBJ2-3
TGCAGCGATCGACAGGGGAACACAGATACGCAGTATTTT
CSDRQGNTDTQYF
>.|.|TRBV20-1|TRBJ2-2
TGCAGTGCCCCGCCCCCCCTAGCGCGGAGTTACACCGGGGAGCTGTTTTTT
CSAPPPLARSYTGELFF
>.|few|TRBV15|TRBJ2-7
TGTGCCACCAGCAGAGATCACCACTCAGGGAACGAGCAGTACTTC
CATSRDHHSGNEQYF
>TRBD2|many|TRBV6-5|TRBJ2-7
TGTGCCAGCTGGGGGGGTTACCCAGGCTACGAGCAGTACTTC
CASWGGYPGYEQYF
>.|many|TRBV5-1|TRBJ2-4
TGCGCCAGCAGCCTCGAGGGAGCCAAAAACATTCAGTACTTC
CASSLEGAKNIQYF
>.|many|TRBV7-2|TRBJ1-1
TGTGCCAGCAGGGGGGAATACCGGGACACTGAAGCTTTCTTT
CASRGEYRDTEAFF
>.|many|TRBV20-1|TRBJ1-4
TGCAGTGCTAGAGGGGGACTGGAAGTTGGAAAACTGTTTTTT
CSARGGLEVGKLFF
>.|.|TRBV2|TRBJ1-6
TGTGCCAGCAGTGTTGTAGGGTATGAGTCACCCCTCCACTTT
CASSVVGYESPLHF
>.|many|TRBV6-1|TRBJ1-1
TGTGCCAGCAGGGTACACCTAGCGAACACTGAAGCTTTCTTT
CASRVHLANTEAFF
>.|many|TRBV27|TRBJ2-5
TGTGCCAGCAGTGTCCCGGGGACTGAGACCCAGTACTTC
CASSVPGTETQYF
>.|few|TRBV7-9|TRBJ2-3
TGTGCCAGCAGCTTAGATACGCAGTATTTT
CASSLDTQYF
>.|many|TRBV4-2|TRBJ2-5
TGTGCCAGCAGCCAAGATCTAGGGGTCAACCGCCAAGAGACCCAGTACTTC
CASSQDLGVNRQETQYF
>TRBD2|many|TRBV20-1|TRBJ2-1
TGCAGTGCTAGAGATCGGGCAGCGGGGGAGTACAATGAGCAGTTCTTC
CSARDRAAGEYNEQFF
>TRBD1|once|TRBV7-3|TRBJ2-7
TGTGCCAGCAGCTTGGGACAGGGGGATCATGAGCAGTACTTC
CASSLGQGDHEQYF
>TRBD2|few|TRBV5-1|TRBJ2-3
TGCGCCAGCAGCACCGGACTAGCTGGCTATAACACAGATACGCAGTATTTT
CASSTGLAGYNTDTQYF
>.|many|TRBV20-1|TRBJ2-7
TGCAGTGCTAGAGAGGAAATAGCTCGGGCTTACGAGCAGTACTTC
CSAREEIARAYEQYF
>.|.|TRBV11-1|TRBJ2-5
TGTGCCAGCAGCTTAACTAGGGAAGAGACCCAGTACTTC
CASSLTREETQYF
>TRBD2|few|TRBV2|TRBJ2-3
TGTGCCAGCAGCTCCACTAGCGGGGGGACCAGCACAGATACGCAGTATTTT
CASSSTSGGTSTDTQYF
>.|many|TRBV5-1|TRBJ2-7
TGCGCCAGCAGCTTGTTAATAACCGAGCGTGGAGACGAGCAGTACTTC
CASSLLITERGDEQYF
>.|few|TRBV28|TRBJ2-3
TGTGCCAGCATATTAAGCGGGAGCACAGATACGCAGTATTTT
CASILSGSTDTQYF
>TRBD2|.|TRBV20-1|TRBJ2-1
TGCAGTGCTAGGAGCGGACTAGCGGGGGAGCAGTTCTTC
CSARSGLAGEQFF
>.|few|TRBV7-6|TRBJ2-1
TGTGCCAGCAGCTTAGCTATTATTAGTTTCAATGAGCAGTTCTTC
CASSLAIISFNEQFF
>.|many|TRBV7-8|TRBJ1-6
TGTGCCAGCAGCCAGGGGACTGCCTATAATTCACCCCTCCACTTT
CASSQGTAYNSPLHF
>.|.|TRBV9|TRBJ1-2
TGTGCCAGCAGCCTGACTCCCTTAGACAGTAACTATGGCTACACCTTC
CASSLTPLDSNYGYTF
>TRBD1|many|TRBV4-1|TRBJ1-6
TGCGCCAGCAGCGAAACAGGGGTGAGGAATTCACCCCTCCACTTT
CASSETGVRNSPLHF
>TRBD1|.|TRBV5-1|TRBJ2-3
TGCGCCAGCAGCTACGGACAGGGGGCGTATGCTAGCACAGATACGCAGTATTTT
CASSYGQGAYASTDTQYF
>.|many|TRBV6-1|TRBJ1-2
TGTGCCACCTCACAACAGTTCGGAGACTATGGCTACACCTTC
CATSQQFGDYGYTF
>TRBD2|many|TRBV27|TRBJ2-7
TGTGCCAGCAGTGCCCCCGGGACTAAACTGGACGAGCAGTACTTC
CASSAPGTKLDEQYF
>.|.|TRBV19|TRBJ1-4
TGTGCCAGTAGTGGACGGAAAGATAATGAAAAACTGTTTTTT
CASSGRKDNEKLFF
>TRBD2|.|TRBV5-1|TRBJ2-1
TGCGCCAGCAGCCCTCAACCGGGACTAGCGGGACATGAGCAGTTCTTC
CASSPQPGLAGHEQFF
>.|many|TRBV12-3/TRBV12-4|TRBJ2-3
TGTGCCAGTGTAAAAGCTGGGACAGATACGCAGTATTTT
CASVKAGTDTQYF
>.|many|TRBV4-3|TRBJ2-7
TGCGCCAGCAGCCAAGATGGCCGAGGATCCTACGAGCAGTACTTC
CASSQDGRGSYEQYF